This T cell receptor (beta chain) was found in a study of CDR3 diversity in severe acne. In TCRdb, the PCR reads were re-called with MiXCR into one record per CDR3 protein. The sample holds about 85,000 distinct CDR3 sequences; about 50% are singletons and the top ten take around 10%. Germline CDR1 and CDR2: SEHNR and FQNEAQ (reference sequence). The CDR3 has 14 amino acids. V was cut by 5 bases and J by 5 bases, with 16 bases left in between. The specimen sequenced was blood. This chain connects TRBV7-9 to TRBJ2-7; D is possibly TRBD1 or TRBD2 (5 bases each). The clonotype originates from a male donor in good health, serving as a control. The CDR3 DNA is TGTGCCAGCAGCCGAAGGGCAGGGAGCAACGAGCAGTACTTC. Amino acid sequence: CASSRRAGSNEQYF.